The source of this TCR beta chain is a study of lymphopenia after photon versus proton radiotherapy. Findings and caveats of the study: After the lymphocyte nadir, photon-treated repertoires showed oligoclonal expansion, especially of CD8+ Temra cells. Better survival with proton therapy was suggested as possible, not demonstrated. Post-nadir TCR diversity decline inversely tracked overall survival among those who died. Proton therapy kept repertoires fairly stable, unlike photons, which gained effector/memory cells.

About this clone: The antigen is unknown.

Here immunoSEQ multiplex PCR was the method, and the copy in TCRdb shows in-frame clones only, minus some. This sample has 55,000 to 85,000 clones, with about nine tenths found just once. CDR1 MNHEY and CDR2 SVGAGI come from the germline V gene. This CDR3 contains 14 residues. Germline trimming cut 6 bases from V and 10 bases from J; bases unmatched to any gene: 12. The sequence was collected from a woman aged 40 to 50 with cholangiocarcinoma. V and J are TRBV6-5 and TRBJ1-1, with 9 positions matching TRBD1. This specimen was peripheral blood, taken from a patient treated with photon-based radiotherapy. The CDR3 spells CASRRDRVVFRAFF. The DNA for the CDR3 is TGTGCCAGCAGAAGGGACAGGGTGGTCTTCAGAGCTTTCTTT.